This T cell receptor beta chain emerged from a study of blood T cell repertoires in COVID-19. Turning to the study itself: Sample material is recorded as cDNA or gDNA derived from T cells, B-cell-depleted T cells, or PBMCs.

The V and J ends lost 3 bases and 2 bases respectively, with 5 bases between them. This CDR3 comprises 13 residues. The germline V gene has CDR1 SGHNT and CDR2 YENEEA. Here immunoSEQ multiplex PCR was the method, and the copy in TCRdb shows in-frame clones only, minus some. The sample records about 83,000 clones, more than 75% being singletons. The sequence was obtained from a woman older than 75 with active or convalescent COVID-19. The material sequenced was peripheral blood. The rearrangement joins TRBV11-3 to TRBJ1-5; D is ambiguous. The CDR3 protein is CASSFNCNQPQHF. CDR3 nucleotide sequence: TGTGCCAGCAGCTTCAATTGCAATCAGCCCCAGCATTTT.